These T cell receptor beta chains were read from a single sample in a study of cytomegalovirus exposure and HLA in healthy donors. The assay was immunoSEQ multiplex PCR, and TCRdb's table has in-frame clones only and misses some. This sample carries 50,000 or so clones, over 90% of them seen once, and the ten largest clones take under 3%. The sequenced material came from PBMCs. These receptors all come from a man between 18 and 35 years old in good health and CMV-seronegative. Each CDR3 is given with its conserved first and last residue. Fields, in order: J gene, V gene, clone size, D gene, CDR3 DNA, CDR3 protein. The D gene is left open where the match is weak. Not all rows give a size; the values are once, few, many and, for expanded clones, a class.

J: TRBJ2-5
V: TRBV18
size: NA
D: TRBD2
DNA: TGTGCCAGCTCACCGCTCGCGGCGGGAGGATCAGAGACCCAGTACTTC
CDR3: CASSPLAAGGSETQYF

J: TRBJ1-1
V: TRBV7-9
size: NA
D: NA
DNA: TGTGCCAGCAGCTTAGGGGCGAGCACTGAAGCTTTCTTT
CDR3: CASSLGASTEAFF

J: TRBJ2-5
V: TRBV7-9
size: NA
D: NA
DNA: TGTGCCAGCAGCTTAGTTCAGGGGAAAGAGACCCAGTACTTC
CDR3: CASSLVQGKETQYF

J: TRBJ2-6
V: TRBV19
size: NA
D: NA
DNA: TGTGCCAGTAGTATATTCTGGGCAGGTGAGACCGGGGCCAACGTCCTGACTTTC
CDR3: CASSIFWAGETGANVLTF

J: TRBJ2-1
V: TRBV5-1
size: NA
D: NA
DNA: TGCGCCAGCCGGAGGGACCCTAGCTCCTACAATGAGCAGTTCTTC
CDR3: CASRRDPSSYNEQFF

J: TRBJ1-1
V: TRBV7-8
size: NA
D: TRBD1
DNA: TGTGCCAGCAGCATTGGGACAGCGAACACTGAAGCTTTCTTT
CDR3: CASSIGTANTEAFF

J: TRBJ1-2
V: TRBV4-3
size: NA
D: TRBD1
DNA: TGCGCCAGCAGCCAAGATTCGGAGACAGGGGGCTATGGCTACACCTTC
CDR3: CASSQDSETGGYGYTF

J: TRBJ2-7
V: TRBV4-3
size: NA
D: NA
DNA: TGCGCCAGCAGCCAAGAGTACAGAGACCCCCCCGACGAGCAGTACTTC
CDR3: CASSQEYRDPPDEQYF

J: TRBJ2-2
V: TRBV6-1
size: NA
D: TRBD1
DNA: TGTGCCAGCAGCTCATCGACAGGGGGCACCGGGGAGCTGTTTTTT
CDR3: CASSSSTGGTGELFF

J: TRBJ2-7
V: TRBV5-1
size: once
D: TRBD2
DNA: TGCGCCAGCAGCTTGGTAGGCCTCCTAGCGGACTGGACTAGGGCCTACGAGCAGTACTTC
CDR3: CASSLVGLLADWTRAYEQYF

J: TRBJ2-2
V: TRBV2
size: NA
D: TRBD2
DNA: TGTGCCAGCATGAGTACCGGGACTAGCGCGGTCACCGGGGAGCTGTTTTTT
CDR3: CASMSTGTSAVTGELFF

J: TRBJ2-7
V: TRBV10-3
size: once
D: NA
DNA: TGTGCCATCAGACGCCTTGGGGGCGCCTCCTACGAGCAGTACTTC
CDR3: CAIRRLGGASYEQYF

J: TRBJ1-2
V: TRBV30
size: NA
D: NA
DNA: TGTGCCTGGAGTCCAGGGAGGCAGCGGGGCTACACCTTC
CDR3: CAWSPGRQRGYTF

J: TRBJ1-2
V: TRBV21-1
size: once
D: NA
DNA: TGTGCCAGCAGCAAAGCCCAATGCGATCTCTATGGCTACACCTTC
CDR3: CASSKAQCDLYGYTF

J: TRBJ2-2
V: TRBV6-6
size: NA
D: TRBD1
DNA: TGTGCCAGCACCGCGACAGGGGGAGGCACCGGGGAGCTGTTTTTT
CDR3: CASTATGGGTGELFF

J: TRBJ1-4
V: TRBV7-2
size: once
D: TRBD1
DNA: TGTGCCAGCAGCTTTGGGACAGCCGCAACTAATGAAAAACTGTTTTTT
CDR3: CASSFGTAATNEKLFF

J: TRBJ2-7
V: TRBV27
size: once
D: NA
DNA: TGTGCCAGCAGTCTGGGGGCAGGCCCTAACTACGAGCAGTACTTC
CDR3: CASSLGAGPNYEQYF

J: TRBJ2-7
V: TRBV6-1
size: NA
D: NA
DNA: TGTGCCAGCAGTACGGACATTTTGCCCTACGAGCAGTACTTC
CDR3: CASSTDILPYEQYF

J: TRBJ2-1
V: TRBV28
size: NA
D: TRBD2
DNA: TGTGCCAGCAGTTCCGGACTAGTCAATGAGCAGTTCTTC
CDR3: CASSSGLVNEQFF

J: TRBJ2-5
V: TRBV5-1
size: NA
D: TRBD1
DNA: TGCGCCAGCAGCTATAGGGCTAAGGGGGCTCTCCAGCAGGACCAGTACTTC
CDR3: CASSYRAKGALQQDQYF

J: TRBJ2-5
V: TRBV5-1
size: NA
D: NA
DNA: TGCGCCAGCAGCCCCTTGGCTAGCGAGGAGACCCAGTACTTC
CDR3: CASSPLASEETQYF

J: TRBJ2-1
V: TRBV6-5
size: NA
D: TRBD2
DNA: TGTGCCAGCAGTCCACCGGGACTAGCGGGAAATGAGCAGTTCTTC
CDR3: CASSPPGLAGNEQFF

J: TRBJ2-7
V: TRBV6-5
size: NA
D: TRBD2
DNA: TGTGCCAGCAGTTACTCGGGGCTAGCGGGAGCCGGCGAGCAGTACTTC
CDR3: CASSYSGLAGAGEQYF

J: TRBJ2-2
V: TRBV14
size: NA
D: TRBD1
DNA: TGTGCCAGCAGCCTTCTAACCATCACAGGGGGAAGCACCGGGGAGCTGTTTTTT
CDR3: CASSLLTITGGSTGELFF

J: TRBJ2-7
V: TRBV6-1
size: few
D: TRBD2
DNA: TGTGCCAGCAGTGTAGGACTAGCGGGAGTGGGCTACGAGCAGTACTTC
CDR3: CASSVGLAGVGYEQYF

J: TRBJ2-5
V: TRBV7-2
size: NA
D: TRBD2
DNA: TGTGCCAGCAGCCCGATGACTAGCGTCCTTCTCAGAGAGACCCAGTACTTC
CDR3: CASSPMTSVLLRETQYF

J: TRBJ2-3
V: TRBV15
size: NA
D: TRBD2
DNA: TGTGCCACCAGCAGAGATCTCGTAGGACTAGCGGGAGGTGATACGCAGTATTTT
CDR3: CATSRDLVGLAGGDTQYF

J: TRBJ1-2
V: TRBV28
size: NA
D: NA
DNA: TGTGCCAGCAGTTACGCCTCGGGGGGCCCCTCGGGTGGCTACACCTTC
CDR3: CASSYASGGPSGGYTF

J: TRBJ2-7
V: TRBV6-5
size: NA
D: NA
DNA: TGTGCCAGCAGGCTCCATGGGCCGAGCGAGCAGTACTTC
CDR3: CASRLHGPSEQYF

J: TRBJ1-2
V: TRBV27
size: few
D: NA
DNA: TGTGCCAGCAGTTTATCGGGCAGCTATGGCTACACCTTC
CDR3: CASSLSGSYGYTF

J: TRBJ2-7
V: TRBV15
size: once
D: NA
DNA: TGTGCCACCAGCAGGGACTCGGCCTACGAGCAGTACTTC
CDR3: CATSRDSAYEQYF

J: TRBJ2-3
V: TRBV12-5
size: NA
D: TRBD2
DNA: TGTGCTAGTGCCTTAGCGGGAGGCTACACAGATACGCAGTATTTT
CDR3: CASALAGGYTDTQYF

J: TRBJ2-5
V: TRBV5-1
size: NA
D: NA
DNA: TGCGCCAGCAGCTTGGGGGGGGGCAAAGAGACCCAGTACTTC
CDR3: CASSLGGGKETQYF

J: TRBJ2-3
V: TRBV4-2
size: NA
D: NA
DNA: TGTGCCAGCAGCCAAGCGGGGACTCTTACTAGCACAGATACGCAGTATTTT
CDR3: CASSQAGTLTSTDTQYF

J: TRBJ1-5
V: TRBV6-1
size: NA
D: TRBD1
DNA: TGTGCCAGCAGTGAACTAAGGGGGACAGGGTTAAATCAGCCCCAGCATTTT
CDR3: CASSELRGTGLNQPQHF

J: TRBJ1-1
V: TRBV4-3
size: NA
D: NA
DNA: TGCGCCAGCAGCCAAGAACCCACAACCGCAAGGAGGGCTTTCTTT
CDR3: CASSQEPTTARRAFF

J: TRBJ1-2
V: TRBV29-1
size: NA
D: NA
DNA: TGCAGCGCTGCGACAGGCTCCGACTATGGCTACACCTTC
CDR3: CSAATGSDYGYTF

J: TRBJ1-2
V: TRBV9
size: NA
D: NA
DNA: TGTGCCAGCAGCGTACCACCGGCGGGGACCTATGGCTACACCTTC
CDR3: CASSVPPAGTYGYTF

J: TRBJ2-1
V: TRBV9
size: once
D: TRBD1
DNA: TGTGCCAGCAGCGTAGTAGGGACAGGGGACAATGAGCAGTTCTTC
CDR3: CASSVVGTGDNEQFF

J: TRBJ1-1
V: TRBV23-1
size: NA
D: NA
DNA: TGCGCCAGCAGTCAATCGAGGGTCGAGGGGAACACTGAAGCTTTCTTT
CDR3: CASSQSRVEGNTEAFF

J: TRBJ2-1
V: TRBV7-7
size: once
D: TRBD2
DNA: TGTGCCAGCAGCTTGAGTGGGAGGGCCGGTGAGCAGTTCTTC
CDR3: CASSLSGRAGEQFF

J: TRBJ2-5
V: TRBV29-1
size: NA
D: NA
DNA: TGCAGCCCTAACAGTATACTGCAAGAGACCCAGTACTTC
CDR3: CSPNSILQETQYF

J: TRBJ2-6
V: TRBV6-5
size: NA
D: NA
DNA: TGTGCCAGCAGTACAGGGTGGGGGGCCAACGTCCTGACTTTC
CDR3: CASSTGWGANVLTF

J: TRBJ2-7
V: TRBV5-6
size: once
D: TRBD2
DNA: TGTGCCAGCAGCTTGGCCGTTGGGAGCGGGACTTCGTCCGAGCAGTACTTC
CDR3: CASSLAVGSGTSSEQYF

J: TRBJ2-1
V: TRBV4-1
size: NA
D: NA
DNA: TGCGCCAGCAGCCAAGATAGCGGACGGAGGTACAATGAGCAGTTCTTC
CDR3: CASSQDSGRRYNEQFF

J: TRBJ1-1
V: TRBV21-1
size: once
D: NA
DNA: TGTGCCAGCAGCCCGGGTAAAGCTTTCTTT
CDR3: CASSPGKAFF

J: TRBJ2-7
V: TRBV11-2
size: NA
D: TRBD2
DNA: TGTGCCAGCAGCTTCGGGGGGGCCGCCTACGAGCAGTACTTC
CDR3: CASSFGGAAYEQYF

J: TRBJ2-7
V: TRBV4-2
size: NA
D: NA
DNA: TGTGCCAGCAGCCCGATCCGGGAGCCCTACGAGCAGTACTTC
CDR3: CASSPIREPYEQYF

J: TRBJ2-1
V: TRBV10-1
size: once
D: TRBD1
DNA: TGCGCCAGCAGCCGCGGACAGGACAATGAGCAGTTCTTC
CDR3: CASSRGQDNEQFF

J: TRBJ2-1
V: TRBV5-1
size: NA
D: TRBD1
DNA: TGCGCCAGCAGCTTGGGGACAGGACAATACAATGAGCAGTTCTTC
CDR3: CASSLGTGQYNEQFF

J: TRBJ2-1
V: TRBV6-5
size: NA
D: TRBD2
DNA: TGTGCCAGCAGTTACTCGAATCCGGGAGGGCCGGGTGAGCAGTTCTTC
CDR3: CASSYSNPGGPGEQFF

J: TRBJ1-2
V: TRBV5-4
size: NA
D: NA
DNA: TGTGCCAGCAGCACGGGGGACGGGGGGCCGCGAGGCTATGGCTACACCTTC
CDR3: CASSTGDGGPRGYGYTF

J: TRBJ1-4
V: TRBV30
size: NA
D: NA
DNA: TGTGCCTGGAGTGTATCGGGGGGAACAACTAATGAAAAACTGTTTTTT
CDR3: CAWSVSGGTTNEKLFF

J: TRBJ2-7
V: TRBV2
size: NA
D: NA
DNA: TGTGCCAGCAGTGTATACAGGGTCTACGAGCAGTACTTC
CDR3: CASSVYRVYEQYF